The TCR beta chain under discussion was sequenced for a study of T cell responses to AZD1222 COVID-19 vaccine. Study observations and caveats: White British people made up most donors, females outnumbered males, and clonal diversity was possibly underestimated. When two AZD1222 doses had been given, Spike-specific TCR breadth and depth rose. Regions left unmutated in variants are reportedly the target of nearly half of spike-specific TCRs.

As to this clone: Its antigen is unidentified.

From germline, CDR1 is SNHLY and CDR2 FYNNEI. The CDR3 spans 17 residues. The trim removed 5 bases at V and 2 bases at J, leaving 8 bases unmatched. Measured with immunoSEQ multiplex PCR; TCRdb has only the in-frame clones, and not every one. The table records about 120,000 clones, more than 85% of them present only once. Sequenced here: peripheral blood, sampled on day 0 of AZD1222 vaccination. The sequence was collected from an adult in good health. The chain links TRBV2 to TRBJ2-5; 13 bases match TRBD2. The CDR3 here is CASSWGLAGWGQETQYF. The DNA for the CDR3 is TGTGCCAGCAGTTGGGGACTAGCGGGGTGGGGGCAAGAGACCCAGTACTTC.